The 28 T cell receptor beta chains listed next were all sequenced from one sample in a study of CD8 T cells in Susac syndrome. The authors reverse transcribed roughly 0.5 to 1 ug RNA with random hexamers. One entry per CDR3 protein, called by TCRdb with MiXCR from the immunoSEQ multiplex PCR reads. The sample includes tens of thousands of distinct CDR3 sequences, around 94% of them seen just once. Sequenced: CD8+ T cells from PBMCs. These receptors were taken from a human donor in good health.

V and J are TRBV12-3 or TRBV12-4 and TRBJ1-5, with D possibly matching TRBD1 (6 bases). V lost 8 bases and J lost 0, with 14 bases in between. This CDR3 is built from 15 residues. The CDR3 region is CASCNGQNSNQPQHF. CDR3 in DNA: TGTGCCAGCTGCAACGGACAGAATAGCAATCAGCCCCAGCATTTT.

The chain has TRBV29-1 and TRBJ1-1; D might be TRBD1 (5 bases). This CDR3 region has 12 residues. Germline values: CDR1 SQVTM, CDR2 ANQGSEA. V lost 7 bases and J 1 base, leaving 10 bases between the germline ends. DNA for the CDR3: TGCAGCGGATGCAGGGCGAACACTGAAGCTTTCTTT. Protein product: CSGCRANTEAFF. The variable domain in full, completed from reference TRBV29-1 and TRBJ1-1, reads SAVISQKPSRDICQRGTSLTIQCQVDSQVTMMFWYRQQPGQSLTLIATANQGSEATYESGFVIDKFPISRPNLTFSTLTVSNMSPEDSSIYLCSGCRANTEAFFGQGTRLTVV.

The chain recombines TRBV4-2 with TRBJ2-1; maybe TRBD2 (7 bases). CDR1 is LGHNA, CDR2 YNFKEQ, per germline. The CDR3 loop spans 17 amino acids. The V gene lost 0 bases and the J gene lost 6 bases, with 18 bases spanning the gap. The CDR3 bases are TGTGCCAGCAGCCAAGAACGTCGGGGGGCAACCGGCAATGAGCAGTTCTTC. Protein product: CASSQERRGATGNEQFF.

J is TRBJ2-2 and V is TRBV4-1; 7 bases fit TRBD2. V gave up 2 bases and J gave up 6 bases; unmatched junction bases: 12. CDR3 length equals 17 residues. Looked up from germline, CDR1 is MGHRA and CDR2 is YSYEKL. The CDR3 sequence is CASSQIAAAGRAGELFF. The CDR3 bases are TGCGCCAGCAGCCAAATAGCAGCAGCGGGAAGGGCCGGGGAGCTGTTTTTT.

The chain is built from TRBV7-2 and TRBJ2-7; TRBD1 matches 7 bases. The CDR3 consists of 15 residues. V lost 1 base to trimming and J lost 3 bases; unmatched junction nucleotides: 6. CDR1 and CDR2 (germline): SGHTA, FQGNSA. The CDR3 DNA follows: TGTGCCAGCAGCTTAGATACAGGGGTACTCTACGAGCAGTACTTC. It specifies CASSLDTGVLYEQYF.

The chain recombines TRBV5-4 with TRBJ1-1, with D possibly matching TRBD1 (5 bases). V gave up 4 bases and J gave up 1 base, with 11 bases separating them. This CDR3 comprises 14 residues. Germline V gene sequence: CDR1 SGHNT, CDR2 YYREEE (reference sequence). The DNA for the CDR3 is TGTGCCAGCAGCCGAACAGGAACGAACACTGAAGCTTTCTTT. Amino acids: CASSRTGTNTEAFF.

The chain uses TRBV3-1 and TRBJ2-3; 14 bases match TRBD2. The CDR3 has 18 residues. Germline assignment: CDR1 LGHDT and CDR2 YNNKEL (reference sequence). The ends lost 3 bases at V and 1 base at J; junction bases unmatched: 6. Here the CDR3 DNA reads TGTGCCAGCAGCCATGGGACTAGCGGGGGCCTAGGCACAGATACGCAGTATTTT. Its protein is CASSHGTSGGLGTDTQYF.

This chain links TRBV2 with TRBJ2-7, with D unresolved. CDR3 size: 10 residues. V lost 4 bases to trimming and J lost 4 bases, with 2 bases between them. CDR1 and CDR2 from the germline V gene are SNHLY and FYNNEI. This chain's CDR3 is CASSGYEQYF. CDR3 nucleotides: TGTGCCAGCAGTGGATACGAGCAGTACTTC.

This clonotype was detected once. The CDR3 sequence is CASSLKVNEQFF. In DNA form, the CDR3 reads TGCGCCAGCAGCTTGAAGGTCAATGAGCAGTTCTTC. The J gene is TRBJ2-1, the V gene TRBV5-1, with D unclear. V lost 1 base, J lost 6 bases, and 5 bases lay in between. The CDR3 sequence is 12 residues long. Germline CDR1 SGHRS, CDR2 YFSETQ.

J is TRBJ2-5 and V is TRBV30; perhaps TRBD2 as D (6 bases). V shed 0 bases and J shed 5 bases, with 25 bases lying between them. Germline V gives CDR1 GTSNPN, CDR2 SVGIG (reference sequence). CDR3 length: 18 residues. The CDR3 region has the DNA TGTGCCTGGAGTGTACTTGGGCTAGCGAGAGGGCCCTCGGAGACCCAGTACTTC. This translates into CAWSVLGLARGPSETQYF.

This sequence joins TRBV4-1 and TRBJ2-5; TRBD1 matches 8 bases. The CDR3 runs 13 residues. Losses at the gene ends were 3 bases for V and 12 bases for J; bases not matched to a gene: 9. The germline V gene has CDR1 MGHRA and CDR2 YSYEKL. The CDR3 nucleotides are TGCGCCAGCAGCCAGTCAGGGGGCCCCATGGAGTACTTC. Residues: CASSQSGGPMEYF.

This clonotype occurred a few times. The chain recombines TRBV29-1 with TRBJ1-1; D may be TRBD1 (6 bases). The CDR3 loop spans 14 amino acids. Per germline, CDR1 SQVTM and CDR2 ANQGSEA. The germline V and J ends were trimmed by 4 bases and 0 bases, with 12 bases remaining between them. Here the CDR3 DNA reads TGCAGCGTTGGGACAGAGAGTATGAACACTGAAGCTTTCTTT. Residues: CSVGTESMNTEAFF.

V gene TRBV5-1 combines with J gene TRBJ2-1; D may be TRBD2 (5 bases). The CDR3 loop spans 17 amino acids. Germline CDR1 reads SGHRS; CDR2 reads YFSETQ. With 0 bases removed from V and 3 bases from J, the gap between germline ends came to 16 bases. CDR3 residues: CASSLGTSSTIYNEQFF. The CDR3 DNA reads as TGCGCCAGCAGCTTGGGCACATCTAGCACTATCTACAATGAGCAGTTCTTC.

The chain links TRBV20-1 to TRBJ2-7, with D uncertain. CDR1 is DFQATT and CDR2 is SNEGSKA in the germline V gene (reference sequence). V dropped 0 bases and J dropped 5 bases, with 20 bases sitting between them. The CDR3 covers 16 residues. The DNA for the CDR3 is TGCAGTGCTAGAGATTTCAGTGCAGGATTTTCCCACGAGCAGTACTTC. Its protein is CSARDFSAGFSHEQYF.

The chain has TRBV4-3 and TRBJ2-3; D is unresolved. The CDR3 is made up of 16 amino acids. CDR1 LGHNA and CDR2 YSLEER come from the germline V gene. V was shortened by 0 bases and J by 6 bases, with 16 bases between the two germline ends. The CDR3 region is CASSQDPHAAGDTQYF. For the CDR3, the DNA is TGCGCCAGCAGCCAAGATCCCCATGCCGCCGGGGATACGCAGTATTTT.

J is TRBJ2-3 and V is TRBV2, with 8 nucleotides matching TRBD2. This CDR3 has 14 amino acids. V dropped 2 bases and J dropped 7; count of bases not matched to a gene: 5. The germline V gene has CDR1 SNHLY and CDR2 FYNNEI. This CDR3 reads CASSERTSLHTQYF. The DNA for the CDR3 is TGTGCCAGCAGTGAAAGGACTAGCTTACATACGCAGTATTTT.

The rearrangement joins TRBV9 to TRBJ2-3; D is perhaps TRBD2 (5 bases). V was cut by 4 bases and J by 2 bases, with 17 bases left in between. The CDR3 consists of 16 residues. In germline, CDR1 is SGDLS, CDR2 YYNGEE. The CDR3 loop reads CASSYEGGGNTDTQYF. Here the CDR3 DNA reads TGTGCCAGCAGCTATGAGGGCGGCGGAAACACAGATACGCAGTATTTT.

The chain employs TRBV5-6 and TRBJ1-2; 9 positions match TRBD1. CDR1 is SGHDT, CDR2 YYEEEE, per germline. There are 16 residues in the CDR3. Trimming took 4 bases from V and 0 from J; bases not matched to a gene: 7. The CDR3 reads CASSPDRGEANYGYTF. The CDR3 coding sequence is TGTGCCAGCAGCCCGGACAGGGGTGAAGCTAACTATGGCTACACCTTC.

The chain couples TRBV20-1 to TRBJ2-2, with 10 bases fitting TRBD2. The CDR3 totals 17 residues. V shed 3 bases, J shed 4 bases, and the junction held 11 bases outside the gene matches. Germline V CDR1 and CDR2: DFQATT, SNEGSKA (reference sequence). The CDR3 loop is CSASSSGTSVGTGELFF. The CDR3 DNA is TGCAGTGCTAGCTCATCCGGGACTAGCGTAGGCACCGGGGAGCTGTTTTTT.

The chain has TRBV7-9 and TRBJ2-5, with no clear D. The CDR3 loop spans 12 amino acids. In germline, CDR1 is SEHNR, CDR2 FQNEAQ (reference sequence). The V gene lost 6 bases and the J gene lost 3 bases, with 8 bases spanning the gap. The CDR3 DNA reads as TGTGCCAGCAGGGGGTTGGAAGAGACCCAGTACTTC. Its translation: CASRGLEETQYF.

This sequence joins TRBV20-1 and TRBJ1-4; TRBD1 is a possible D gene (6 bases). The V gene's germline CDR1 is DFQATT and CDR2 SNEGSKA (reference sequence). Trimming removed 3 bases at V and 7 bases at J, with 24 bases between. The CDR3 extends over 17 amino acids. This CDR3 reads CSARNPLRGRYGEKLFF. CDR3 coding DNA: TGCAGTGCTAGGAATCCCCTCCGGGGGCGTTATGGTGAAAAACTGTTTTTT.

In its sample, this clonotype was seen a few times. V usage is TRBV7-2 and J usage is TRBJ2-7, with D maybe TRBD2 (5 bases). CDR3 length equals 13 residues. Trimming stripped 4 bases from V and 3 bases from J, with 10 bases between. CDR1 SGHTA and CDR2 FQGNSA come from the germline V gene. CDR3 protein: CASSSFSDYEQYF. CDR3 sequence (DNA): TGTGCCAGCAGCTCTTTTAGCGACTACGAGCAGTACTTC. The variable domain in full, with the rest retrieved from reference TRBV7-2 and TRBJ2-7, is GAGVSQSPSNKVTEKGKDVELRCDPISGHTALYWYRQSLGQGLEFLIYFQGNSAPDKSGLPSDRFSAERTGGSVSTLTIQRTQQEDSAVYLCASSSFSDYEQYFGPGTRLTVT.

This clonotype is a singleton in its sample. The chain carries TRBV7-8 and TRBJ2-7; D is undetermined. The CDR3 runs to 12 residues. The V end lost 2 bases, the J end lost 4 bases, and 6 bases lay between the germline ends. Germline V gene sequence: CDR1 SGHVS, CDR2 FQNEAQ. CDR3 in DNA: TGTGCCAGCAGCTTATCCGATTACGAGCAGTACGTC. Translating it yields CASSLSDYEQYV.

The chain has TRBV29-1 and TRBJ2-7, with TRBD2 matching over 9 bases. From germline, CDR1 is SQVTM and CDR2 ANQGSEA. CDR3 length: 15 residues. The J segment lost 3 bases and the V segment lost 0 bases, leaving 6 bases of the junction unmatched. The CDR3 loop is CSVEELRGGLYEQYF. Here the CDR3 DNA reads TGCAGCGTTGAAGAGTTGCGGGGGGGTCTCTACGAGCAGTACTTC.

This chain connects TRBV20-1 to TRBJ2-2, with D hard to call. V lost 0 bases and J lost 1, with 6 bases in between. CDR1 is DFQATT, CDR2 SNEGSKA, per germline (reference sequence). This CDR3 region has 14 residues. CDR3 in amino acids: CSARDWLNTGELFF. CDR3 sequence (DNA): TGCAGTGCTAGAGATTGGTTGAACACCGGGGAGCTGTTTTTT.

CDR3 protein: CSAQPRDSSYNEQFF. CDR3 bases: TGCAGTGCCCAGCCTCGCGACAGCTCCTACAATGAGCAGTTCTTC. The chain couples TRBV20-1 to TRBJ2-1; TRBD1 might be the D (5 bases). CDR3 length: 15 residues. In germline, CDR1 is DFQATT, CDR2 SNEGSKA (reference sequence). V lost 6 bases, J lost 0 bases, and 15 bases lay in between.

The rearrangement uses TRBV20-1 and TRBJ2-1; D gene ambiguous. The CDR3 is 10 residues long. Germline loops: CDR1 DFQATT, CDR2 SNEGSKA (reference sequence). Trimming removed 6 bases at V and 5 bases at J, with 5 bases between. The DNA for the CDR3 is TGCAGTGCAAAGAACAATGAGCAGTTCTTC. It codes for CSAKNNEQFF.

The genes are TRBV13 and TRBJ1-2; D unresolved. Per germline, CDR1 PRHDT and CDR2 FYEKMQ (reference sequence). Trimming stripped 5 bases from V and 3 bases from J, with 16 bases between. There are 15 residues in the CDR3. CDR3 protein: CASSAVPPEDYGYTF. CDR3 sequence (DNA): TGTGCCAGCAGCGCAGTCCCCCCTGAGGACTATGGCTACACCTTC.